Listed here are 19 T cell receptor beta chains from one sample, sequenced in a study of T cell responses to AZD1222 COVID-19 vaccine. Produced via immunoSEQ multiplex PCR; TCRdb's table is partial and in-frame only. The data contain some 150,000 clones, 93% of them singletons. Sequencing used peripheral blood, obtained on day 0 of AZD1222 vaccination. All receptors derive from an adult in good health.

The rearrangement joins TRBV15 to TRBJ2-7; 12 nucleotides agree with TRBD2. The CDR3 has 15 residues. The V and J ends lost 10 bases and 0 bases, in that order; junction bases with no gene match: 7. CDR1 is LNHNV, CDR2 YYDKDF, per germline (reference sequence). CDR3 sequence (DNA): TGTGCCAGCCGCGGACTAGCGGGGTTCTCCTACGAGCAGTACTTC. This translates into CASRGLAGFSYEQYF.

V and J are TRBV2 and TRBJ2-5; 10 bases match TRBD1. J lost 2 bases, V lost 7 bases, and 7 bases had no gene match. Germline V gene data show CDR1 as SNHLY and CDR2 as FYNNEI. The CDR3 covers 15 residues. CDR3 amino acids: CASKRLGQGQETQYF. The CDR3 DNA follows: TGTGCCAGCAAGCGTCTGGGACAGGGGCAAGAGACCCAGTACTTC.

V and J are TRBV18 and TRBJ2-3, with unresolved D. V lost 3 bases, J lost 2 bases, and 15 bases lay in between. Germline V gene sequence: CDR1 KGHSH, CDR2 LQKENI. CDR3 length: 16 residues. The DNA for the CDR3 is TGTGCCAGCTCACCGGCACAAGGGTTAGCCACAGATACGCAGTATTTT. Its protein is CASSPAQGLATDTQYF.

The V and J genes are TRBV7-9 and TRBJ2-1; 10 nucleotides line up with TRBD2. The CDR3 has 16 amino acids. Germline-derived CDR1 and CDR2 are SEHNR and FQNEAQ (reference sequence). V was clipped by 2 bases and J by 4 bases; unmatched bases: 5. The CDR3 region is CASSLSGRARYNEQFF. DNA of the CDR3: TGTGCCAGCAGCTTAAGCGGGAGGGCACGGTACAATGAGCAGTTCTTC. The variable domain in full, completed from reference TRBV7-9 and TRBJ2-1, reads DTGVSQNPRHKITKRGQNVTFRCDPISEHNRLYWYRQTLGQGPEFLTYFQNEAQLEKSRLLSDRFSAERPKGSFSTLEIQRTEQGDSAMYLCASSLSGRARYNEQFFGPGTRLTVL.

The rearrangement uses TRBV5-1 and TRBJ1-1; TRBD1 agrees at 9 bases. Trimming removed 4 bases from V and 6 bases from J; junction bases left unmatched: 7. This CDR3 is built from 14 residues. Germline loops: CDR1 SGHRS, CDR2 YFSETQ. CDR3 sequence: CASSQMTGGAEAFF. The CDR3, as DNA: TGCGCCAGCAGCCAAATGACAGGGGGAGCTGAAGCTTTCTTT.

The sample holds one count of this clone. Here the CDR3 reads CASSISGGTHYEQYF. In nucleotides, the CDR3 is TGTGCCAGTAGTATAAGCGGCGGGACCCACTACGAGCAGTACTTC. This chain uses TRBV19 with TRBJ2-7; tentatively, D is TRBD2 (6 bases). Germline V gives CDR1 LNHDA, CDR2 SQIVND (reference sequence). Between the trimmed V and J ends, which lost 2 bases and 3 bases, there was a span of 14 bases. The CDR3 consists of 15 residues.

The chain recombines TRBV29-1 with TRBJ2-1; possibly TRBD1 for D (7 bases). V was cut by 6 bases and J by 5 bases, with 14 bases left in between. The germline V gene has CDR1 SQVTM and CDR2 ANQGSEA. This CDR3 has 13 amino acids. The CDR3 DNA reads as TGCAGCGTGGGAGGACAGGCCCACAATGAGCAGTTCTTC. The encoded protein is CSVGGQAHNEQFF.

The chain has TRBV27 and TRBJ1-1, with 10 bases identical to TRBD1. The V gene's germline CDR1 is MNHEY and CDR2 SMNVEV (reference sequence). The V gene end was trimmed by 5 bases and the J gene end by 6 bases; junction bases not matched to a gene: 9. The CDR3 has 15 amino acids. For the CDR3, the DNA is TGTGCCAGCAGTCCTGGGACAGGGGTTAAGGCTGAAGCTTTCTTT. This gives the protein CASSPGTGVKAEAFF.

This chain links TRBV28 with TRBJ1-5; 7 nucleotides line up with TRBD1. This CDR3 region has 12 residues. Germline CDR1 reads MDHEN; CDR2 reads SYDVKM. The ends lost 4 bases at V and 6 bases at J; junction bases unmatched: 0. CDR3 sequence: CASSSGGQPQHF. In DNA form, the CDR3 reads TGTGCCAGCAGTTCAGGGGGTCAGCCCCAGCATTTT. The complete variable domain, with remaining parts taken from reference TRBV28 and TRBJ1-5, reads DVKVTQSSRYLVKRTGEKVFLECVQDMDHENMFWYRQDPGLGLRLIYFSYDVKMKEKGDIPEGYSVSREKKERFSLILESASTNQTSMYLCASSSGGQPQHFGDGTRLSIL.

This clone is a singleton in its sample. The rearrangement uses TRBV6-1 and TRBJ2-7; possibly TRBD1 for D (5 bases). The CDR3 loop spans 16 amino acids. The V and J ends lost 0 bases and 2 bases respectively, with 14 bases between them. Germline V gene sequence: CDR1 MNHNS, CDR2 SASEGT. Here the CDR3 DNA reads TGTGCCAGCAGTGAAGCCGCAGGGTTTACAGCCTACGAGCAGTACTTC. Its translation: CASSEAAGFTAYEQYF.

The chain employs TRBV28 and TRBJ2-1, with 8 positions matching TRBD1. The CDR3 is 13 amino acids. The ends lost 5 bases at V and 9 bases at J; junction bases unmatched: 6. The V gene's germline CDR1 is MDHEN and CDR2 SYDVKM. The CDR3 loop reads CASSASGGLEQFF. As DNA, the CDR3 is TGTGCCAGCAGTGCCTCAGGGGGCCTTGAGCAGTTCTTC.

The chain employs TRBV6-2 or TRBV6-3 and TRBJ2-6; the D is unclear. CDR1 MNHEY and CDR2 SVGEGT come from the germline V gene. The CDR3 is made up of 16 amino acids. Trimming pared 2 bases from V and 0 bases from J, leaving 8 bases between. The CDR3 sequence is CASSYPRTSGANVLTF. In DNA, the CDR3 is TGTGCCAGCAGTTACCCCCGCACCTCTGGGGCCAACGTCCTGACTTTC.

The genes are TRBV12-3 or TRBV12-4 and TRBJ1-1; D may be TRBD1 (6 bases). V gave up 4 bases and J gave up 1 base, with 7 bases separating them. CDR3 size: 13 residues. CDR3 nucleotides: TGTGCCAGCAGTTGGACAGCGAACACTGAAGCTTTCTTT. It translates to CASSWTANTEAFF.

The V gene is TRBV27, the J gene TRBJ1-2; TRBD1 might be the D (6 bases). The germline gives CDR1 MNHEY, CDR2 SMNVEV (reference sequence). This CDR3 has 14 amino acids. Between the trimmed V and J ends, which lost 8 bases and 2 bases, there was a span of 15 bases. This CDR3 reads CASGGGGLNYGYTF. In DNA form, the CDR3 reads TGTGCCAGCGGGGGCGGGGGTCTCAACTATGGCTACACCTTC.

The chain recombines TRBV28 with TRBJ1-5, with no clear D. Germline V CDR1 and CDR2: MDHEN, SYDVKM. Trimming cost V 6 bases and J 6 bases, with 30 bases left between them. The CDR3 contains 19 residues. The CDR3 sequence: CASRDPRREYYTGGQPQHF. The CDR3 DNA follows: TGTGCCAGCAGAGACCCACGAAGGGAATACTATACGGGTGGTCAGCCCCAGCATTTT.

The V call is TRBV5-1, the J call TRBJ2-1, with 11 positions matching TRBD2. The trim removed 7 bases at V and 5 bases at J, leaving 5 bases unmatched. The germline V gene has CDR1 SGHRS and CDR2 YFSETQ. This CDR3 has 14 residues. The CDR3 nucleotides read TGCGCCAGCTCTACTAGCGGGGGAAACAATGAGCAGTTCTTC. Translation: CASSTSGGNNEQFF.

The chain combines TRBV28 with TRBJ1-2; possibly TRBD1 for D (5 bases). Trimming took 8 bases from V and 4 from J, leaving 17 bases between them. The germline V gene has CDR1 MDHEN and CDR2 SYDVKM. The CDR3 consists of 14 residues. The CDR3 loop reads CASHTVGGIYGYTF. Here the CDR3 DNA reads TGTGCCAGCCACACGGTCGGGGGGATCTATGGCTACACCTTC.

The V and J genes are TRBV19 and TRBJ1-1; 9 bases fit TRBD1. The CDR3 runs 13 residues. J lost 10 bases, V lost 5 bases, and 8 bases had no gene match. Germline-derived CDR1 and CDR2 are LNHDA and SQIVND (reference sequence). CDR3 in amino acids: CASSLLGQGRAFF. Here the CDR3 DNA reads TGTGCCAGTAGTCTCCTAGGACAGGGGCGAGCTTTCTTT. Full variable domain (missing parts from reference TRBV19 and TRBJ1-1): DGGITQSPKYLFRKEGQNVTLSCEQNLNHDAMYWYRQDPGQGLRLIYYSQIVNDFQKGDIAEGYSVSREKKESFPLTVTSAQKNPTAFYLCASSLLGQGRAFFGQGTRLTVV.

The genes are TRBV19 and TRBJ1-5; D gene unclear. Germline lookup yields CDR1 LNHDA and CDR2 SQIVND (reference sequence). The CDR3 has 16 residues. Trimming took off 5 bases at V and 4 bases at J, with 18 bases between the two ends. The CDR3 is CASSALSGGRNQPQHF. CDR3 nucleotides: TGTGCCAGTAGTGCTCTGTCTGGAGGCAGAAATCAGCCCCAGCATTTT. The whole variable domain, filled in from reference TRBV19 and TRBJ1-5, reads DGGITQSPKYLFRKEGQNVTLSCEQNLNHDAMYWYRQDPGQGLRLIYYSQIVNDFQKGDIAEGYSVSREKKESFPLTVTSAQKNPTAFYLCASSALSGGRNQPQHFGDGTRLSIL.